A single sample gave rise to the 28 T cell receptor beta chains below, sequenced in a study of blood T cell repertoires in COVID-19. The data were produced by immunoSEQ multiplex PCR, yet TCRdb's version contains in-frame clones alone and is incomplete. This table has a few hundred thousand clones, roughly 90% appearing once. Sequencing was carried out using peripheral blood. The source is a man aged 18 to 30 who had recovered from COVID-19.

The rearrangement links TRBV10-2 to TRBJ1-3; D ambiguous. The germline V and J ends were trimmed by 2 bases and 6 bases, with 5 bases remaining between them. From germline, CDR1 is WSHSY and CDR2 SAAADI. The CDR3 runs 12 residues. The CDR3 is CASSETVNTIYF. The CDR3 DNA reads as TGCGCCAGCAGTGAGACTGTAAACACCATATATTTT.

The CDR3 nucleotides are TGTGCCAGTAGTCCCAAGGCCAGGCCCTACGGTGGCTACACCTTC. This codes for CASSPKARPYGGYTF. This chain links TRBV19 with TRBJ1-2; D gene unclear. Germline CDR1 and CDR2: LNHDA and SQIVND (reference sequence). V was cut by 5 bases and J by 7 bases, with 20 bases left in between. CDR3 length equals 15 residues.

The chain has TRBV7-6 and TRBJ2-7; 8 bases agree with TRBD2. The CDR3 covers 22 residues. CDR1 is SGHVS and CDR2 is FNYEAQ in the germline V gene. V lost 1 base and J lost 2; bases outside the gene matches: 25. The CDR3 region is CASSLGRVRIAGLPPTTYEQYF. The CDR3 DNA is TGTGCCAGCAGCTTAGGAAGGGTGCGCATAGCGGGACTTCCACCCACAACCTACGAGCAGTACTTC.

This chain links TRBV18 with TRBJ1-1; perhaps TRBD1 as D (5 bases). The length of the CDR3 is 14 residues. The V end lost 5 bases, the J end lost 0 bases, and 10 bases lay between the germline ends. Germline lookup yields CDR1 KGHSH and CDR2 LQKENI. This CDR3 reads CASSSARVNTEAFF. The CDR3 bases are TGTGCCAGCTCATCGGCCAGGGTGAACACTGAAGCTTTCTTT. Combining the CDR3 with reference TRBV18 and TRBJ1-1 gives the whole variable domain NAGVMQNPRHLVRRRGQEARLRCSPMKGHSHVYWYRQLPEEGLKFMVYLQKENIIDESGMPKERFSAEFPKEGPSILRIQQVVRGDSAAYFCASSSARVNTEAFFGQGTRLTVV.

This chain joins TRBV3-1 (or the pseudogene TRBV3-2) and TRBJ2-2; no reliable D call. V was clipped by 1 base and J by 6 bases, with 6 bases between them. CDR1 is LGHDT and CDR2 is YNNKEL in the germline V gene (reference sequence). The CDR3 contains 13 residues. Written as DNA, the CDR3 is TGTGCCAGCAGCCAAGGAGTTCCCGGGGAGCTGTTTTTT. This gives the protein CASSQGVPGELFF.

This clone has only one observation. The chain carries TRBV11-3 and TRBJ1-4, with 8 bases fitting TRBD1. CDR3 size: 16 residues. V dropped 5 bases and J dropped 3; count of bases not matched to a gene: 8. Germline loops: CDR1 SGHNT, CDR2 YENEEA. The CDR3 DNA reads TGTGCCAGCAGCGGCCCGCAGGGGGCGGCTAATGAAAAACTGTTTTTT. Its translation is CASSGPQGAANEKLFF.

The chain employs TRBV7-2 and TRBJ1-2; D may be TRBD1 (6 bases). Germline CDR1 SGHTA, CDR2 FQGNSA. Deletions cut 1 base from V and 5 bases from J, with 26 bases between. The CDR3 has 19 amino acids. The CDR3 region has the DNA TGTGCCAGCAGCTTAGAATTGGGACACCGGCAACTACAGGAATATGGCTACACCTTC. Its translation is CASSLELGHRQLQEYGYTF.

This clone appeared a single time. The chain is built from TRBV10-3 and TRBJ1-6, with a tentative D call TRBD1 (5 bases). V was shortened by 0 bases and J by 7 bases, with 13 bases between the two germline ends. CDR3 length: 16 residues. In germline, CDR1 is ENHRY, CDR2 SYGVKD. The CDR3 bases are TGTGCCATCAGTGAGTCACCCCAGGGTAGCAATTCACCCCTCCACTTT. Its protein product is CAISESPQGSNSPLHF.

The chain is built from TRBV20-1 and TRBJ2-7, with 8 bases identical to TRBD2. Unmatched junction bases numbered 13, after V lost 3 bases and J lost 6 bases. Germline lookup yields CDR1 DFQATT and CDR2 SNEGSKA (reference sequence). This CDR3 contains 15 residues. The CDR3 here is CSASIMPGGFREQYF. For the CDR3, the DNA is TGCAGTGCTAGTATCATGCCGGGAGGGTTTCGCGAGCAGTACTTC.

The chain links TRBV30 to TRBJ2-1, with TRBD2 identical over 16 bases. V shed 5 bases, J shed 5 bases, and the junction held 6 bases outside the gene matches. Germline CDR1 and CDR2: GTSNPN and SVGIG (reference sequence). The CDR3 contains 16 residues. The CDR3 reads CAWGGTSGRADNEQFF. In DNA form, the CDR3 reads TGTGCCTGGGGGGGGACTAGCGGGAGGGCCGACAATGAGCAGTTCTTC. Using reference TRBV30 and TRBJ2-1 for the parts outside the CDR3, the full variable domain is SQTIHQWPATLVQPVGSPLSLECTVEGTSNPNLYWYRQAAGRGLQLLFYSVGIGQISSEVPQNLSASRPQDRQFILSSKKLLLSDSGFYLCAWGGTSGRADNEQFFGPGTRLTVL.

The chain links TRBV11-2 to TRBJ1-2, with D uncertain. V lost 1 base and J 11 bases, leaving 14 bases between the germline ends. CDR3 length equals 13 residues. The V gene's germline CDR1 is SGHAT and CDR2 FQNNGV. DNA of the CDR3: TGTGCCAGCAGCTTAGGGGAGGCAGGTCGTTACACCTTC. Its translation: CASSLGEAGRYTF.

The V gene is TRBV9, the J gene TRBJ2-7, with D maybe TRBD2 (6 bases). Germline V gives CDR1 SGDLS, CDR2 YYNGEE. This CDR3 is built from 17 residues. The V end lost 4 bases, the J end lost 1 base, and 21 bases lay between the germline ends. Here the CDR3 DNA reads TGTGCCAGCAGCCCATCCTTTAGGCGGGGCCTTTCCTACGAGCAGTACTTC. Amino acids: CASSPSFRRGLSYEQYF.

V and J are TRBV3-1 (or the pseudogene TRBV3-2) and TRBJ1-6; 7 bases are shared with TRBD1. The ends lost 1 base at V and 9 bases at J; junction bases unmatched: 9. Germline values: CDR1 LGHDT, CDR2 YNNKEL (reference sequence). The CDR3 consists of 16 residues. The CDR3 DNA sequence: TGTGCCAGCAGCCAAGCTCAGGGCAGGGGGGTTTCACCCCTCCACTTT. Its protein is CASSQAQGRGVSPLHF.

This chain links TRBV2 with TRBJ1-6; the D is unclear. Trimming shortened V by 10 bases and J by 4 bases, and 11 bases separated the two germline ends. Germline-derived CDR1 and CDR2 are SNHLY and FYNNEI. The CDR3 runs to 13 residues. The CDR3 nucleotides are TGTGCCATCGCCGGGTCGTATAATTCACCCCTCCACTTT. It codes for CAIAGSYNSPLHF.

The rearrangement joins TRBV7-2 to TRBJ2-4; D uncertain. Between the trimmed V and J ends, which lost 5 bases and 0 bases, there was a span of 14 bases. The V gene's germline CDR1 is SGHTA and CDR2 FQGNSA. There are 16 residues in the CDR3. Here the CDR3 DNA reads TGTGCCAGCAGCCCTACGGTCGTCCTAGCCAAAAACATTCAGTACTTC. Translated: CASSPTVVLAKNIQYF.

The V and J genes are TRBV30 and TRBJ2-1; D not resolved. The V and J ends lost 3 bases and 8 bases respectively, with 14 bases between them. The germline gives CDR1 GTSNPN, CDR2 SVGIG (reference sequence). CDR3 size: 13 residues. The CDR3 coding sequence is TGTGCCTGGAGCCCATCCCACGGTGATGAGCAGTTCTTC. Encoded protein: CAWSPSHGDEQFF.

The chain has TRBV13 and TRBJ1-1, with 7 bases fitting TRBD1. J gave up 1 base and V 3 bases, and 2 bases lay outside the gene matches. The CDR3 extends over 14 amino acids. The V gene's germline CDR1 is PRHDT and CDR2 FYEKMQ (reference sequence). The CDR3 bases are TGTGCCAGCAGCTTGGGACAGAAGAACACTGAAGCTTTCTTT. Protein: CASSLGQKNTEAFF.

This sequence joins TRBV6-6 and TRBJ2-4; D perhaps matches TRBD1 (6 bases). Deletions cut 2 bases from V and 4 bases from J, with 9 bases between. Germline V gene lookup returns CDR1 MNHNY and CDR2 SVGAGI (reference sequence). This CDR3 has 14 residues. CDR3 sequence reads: CASSYNQGKNIQYF. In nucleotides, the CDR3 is TGTGCCAGCAGTTACAACCAGGGGAAAAACATTCAGTACTTC.

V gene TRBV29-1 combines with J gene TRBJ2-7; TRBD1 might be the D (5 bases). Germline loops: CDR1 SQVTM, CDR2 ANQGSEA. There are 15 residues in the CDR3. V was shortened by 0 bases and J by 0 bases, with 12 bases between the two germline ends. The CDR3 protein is CSVEDTGRSSYEQYF. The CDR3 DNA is TGCAGCGTTGAAGATACAGGCAGGTCCTCCTACGAGCAGTACTTC.

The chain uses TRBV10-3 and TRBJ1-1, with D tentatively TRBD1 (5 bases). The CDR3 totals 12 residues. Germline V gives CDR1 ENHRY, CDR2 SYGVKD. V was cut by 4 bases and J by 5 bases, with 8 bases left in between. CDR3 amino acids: CAISAGGTEAFF. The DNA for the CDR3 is TGTGCCATCAGTGCGGGGGGAACTGAAGCTTTCTTT.

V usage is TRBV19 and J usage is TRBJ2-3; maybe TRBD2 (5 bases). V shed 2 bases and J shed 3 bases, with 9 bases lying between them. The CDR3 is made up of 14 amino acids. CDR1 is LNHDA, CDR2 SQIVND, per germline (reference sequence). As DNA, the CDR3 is TGTGCCAGTAGTATAAGCTCGGGGACAGATACGCAGTATTTT. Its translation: CASSISSGTDTQYF.

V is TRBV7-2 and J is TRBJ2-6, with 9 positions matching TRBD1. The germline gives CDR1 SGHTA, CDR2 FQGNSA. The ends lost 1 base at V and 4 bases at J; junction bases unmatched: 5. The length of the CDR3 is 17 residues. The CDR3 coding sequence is TGTGCCAGCAGCTTAGTGGGGACAGGGTCCGGGGCCAACGTCCTGACTTTC. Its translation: CASSLVGTGSGANVLTF.

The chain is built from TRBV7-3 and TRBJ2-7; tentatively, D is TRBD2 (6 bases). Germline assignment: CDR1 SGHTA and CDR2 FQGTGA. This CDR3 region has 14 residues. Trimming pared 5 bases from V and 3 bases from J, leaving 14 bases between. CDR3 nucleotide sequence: TGTGCCAGCAGCCCCATCCCGGGGGACTACGAGCAGTACTTC. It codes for CASSPIPGDYEQYF.

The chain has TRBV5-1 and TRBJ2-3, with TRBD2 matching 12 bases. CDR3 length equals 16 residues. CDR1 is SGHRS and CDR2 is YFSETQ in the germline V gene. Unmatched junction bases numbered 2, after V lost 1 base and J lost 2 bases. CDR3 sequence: CASSLPSGGVTDTQYF. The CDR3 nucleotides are TGCGCCAGCAGCTTGCCTAGCGGGGGGGTCACAGATACGCAGTATTTT.

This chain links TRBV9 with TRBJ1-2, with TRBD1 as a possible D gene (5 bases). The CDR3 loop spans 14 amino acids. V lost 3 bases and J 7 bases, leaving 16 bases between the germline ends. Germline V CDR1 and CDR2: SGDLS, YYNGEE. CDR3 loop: CASSGTPGYGGYTF. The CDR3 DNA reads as TGTGCCAGCAGCGGAACCCCAGGGTACGGTGGCTACACCTTC.

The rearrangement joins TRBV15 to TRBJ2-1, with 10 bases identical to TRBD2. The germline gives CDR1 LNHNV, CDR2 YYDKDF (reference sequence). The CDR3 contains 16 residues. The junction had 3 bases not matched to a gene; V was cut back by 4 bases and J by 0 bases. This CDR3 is CATSIPSGSSYNEQFF. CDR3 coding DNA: TGTGCCACCAGCATTCCTAGCGGGAGCTCCTACAATGAGCAGTTCTTC.

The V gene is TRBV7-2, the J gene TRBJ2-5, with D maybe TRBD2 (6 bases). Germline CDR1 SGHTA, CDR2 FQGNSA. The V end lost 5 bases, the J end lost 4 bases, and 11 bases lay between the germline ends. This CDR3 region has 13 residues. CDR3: CASSLGSGETQYF. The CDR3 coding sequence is TGTGCCAGCAGCCTCGGGAGCGGAGAGACCCAGTACTTC.

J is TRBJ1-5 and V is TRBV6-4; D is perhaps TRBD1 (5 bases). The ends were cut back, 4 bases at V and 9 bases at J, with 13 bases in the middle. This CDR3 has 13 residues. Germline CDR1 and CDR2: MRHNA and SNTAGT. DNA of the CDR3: TGTGCCAGCAGTGCTGGGGGGGGTCTGCCCCAGCATTTT. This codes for CASSAGGGLPQHF.